The 5 T cell receptor beta chains presented below share a single source sample, sequenced in a study of T cell responses to AZD1222 COVID-19 vaccine. TCRdb's table, derived via immunoSEQ multiplex PCR, lists solely in-frame clones and lacks some. The sample holds 70,000 to 95,000 clones, around 93% seen once. The sample here was peripheral blood, taken 28 days after the second AZD1222 dose. These receptors came from an adult who received the AZD1222 COVID-19 vaccine.

The V gene is TRBV7-2, the J gene TRBJ2-7; D perhaps matches TRBD1 (5 bases). CDR1 and CDR2 (germline): SGHTA, FQGNSA. The CDR3 has 14 amino acids. Trimming took off 5 bases at V and 2 bases at J, with 13 bases between the two ends. The CDR3 spells CASSDSRGAYEQYF. CDR3 nucleotide sequence: TGTGCCAGCAGCGACAGTCGCGGAGCCTACGAGCAGTACTTC.

The chain carries TRBV4-2 and TRBJ2-5; TRBD1 is a possible D gene (5 bases). V lost 3 bases, J lost 5 bases, and 13 bases lay in between. The CDR3 contains 14 residues. Germline CDR1 reads LGHNA; CDR2 reads YNFKEQ. The CDR3, as DNA: TGTGCCAGCAGCCAGCAGTCCAAGGGGGAGACCCAGTACTTC. Residues: CASSQQSKGETQYF.

J is TRBJ2-7 and V is TRBV4-3; 10 bases fit TRBD2. Germline values: CDR1 LGHNA, CDR2 YSLEER. Germline trimming cut 4 bases from V and 2 bases from J; bases unmatched to any gene: 5. The CDR3 length is 15 residues. CDR3 bases: TGCGCCAGCAGCCTAGGACTAGCGGCAACCTACGAGCAGTACTTC. Its translation is CASSLGLAATYEQYF.

The rearrangement uses TRBV20-1 and TRBJ1-2; TRBD1 might be the D (5 bases). The length of the CDR3 is 11 residues. Germline V CDR1 and CDR2: DFQATT, SNEGSKA (reference sequence). The V and J ends lost 6 bases and 4 bases respectively, with 9 bases between them. As DNA, the CDR3 is TGCAGTGCCACGACAGTCTATGGCTACACCTTC. This codes for CSATTVYGYTF.

The rearrangement joins TRBV4-2 to TRBJ2-2; TRBD2 matches 9 bases. The germline CDR1 and CDR2 sequences are LGHNA and YNFKEQ. Trimming took 2 bases from V and 3 from J; bases not matched to a gene: 4. The CDR3 loop spans 16 amino acids. The CDR3 DNA sequence: TGTGCCAGCAGCCAACTGGGACTAGCAGACACCGGGGAGCTGTTTTTT. Translated: CASSQLGLADTGELFF.